This TCR beta chain stems from a study of T cell responses to AZD1222 COVID-19 vaccine. Study results and limitations: Repertoire sampling occurred only after the peak T cell response. Distributed over spike, vaccine-associated CD4 TCRs predominated at 160-218 and 743-854.

TCRdb's copy holds only in-frame clones and misses some; the assay was immunoSEQ multiplex PCR. The sample includes 200,000 to 250,000 clones, about 92% of them seen just once. Trimming removed 2 bases at V and 8 bases at J, with 12 bases between. The V gene's germline CDR1 is SGHTA and CDR2 FQGNSA. The CDR3 consists of 13 residues. On this clone itself: Its specificity is not known.

This material consisted of peripheral blood, taken on day 0 of MenACWY control vaccination. This clonotype was obtained from an adult in good health. The rearrangement uses TRBV7-2 and TRBJ1-1, with a possible D match to TRBD1 (6 bases). CDR3 amino acids: CASSLRGGREAFF. CDR3 in DNA: TGTGCCAGCAGCTTACGAGGGGGTCGAGAAGCTTTCTTT.